The 2 T cell receptor beta chains listed next were all sequenced from one sample in a study of brain T cells in children with intractable seizures. The table came from immunoSEQ multiplex PCR; TCRdb's copy has only in-frame clones and leaves some out. This sample has about 110,000 clones, with 94% found just once. The sequenced sample was peripheral blood, obtained at surgery. The receptors come from a boy in the first two years of life with hemimegalencephaly and intractable seizures.

V and J are TRBV7-9 and TRBJ2-7; the D gene is possibly TRBD1 (6 bases). V lost 3 bases and J 3 bases, leaving 15 bases between the germline ends. The CDR3 totals 15 residues. CDR1 is SEHNR and CDR2 is FQNEAQ in the germline V gene (reference sequence). As DNA, the CDR3 is TGTGCCAGCAGCTTGTCCGGGACACCCATCTACGAGCAGTACTTC. This sequence encodes CASSLSGTPIYEQYF. Using reference TRBV7-9 and TRBJ2-7 for the parts outside the CDR3, the full variable domain is DTGVSQNPRHKITKRGQNVTFRCDPISEHNRLYWYRQTLGQGPEFLTYFQNEAQLEKSRLLSDRFSAERPKGSFSTLEIQRTEQGDSAMYLCASSLSGTPIYEQYFGPGTRLTVT.

The chain links TRBV2 to TRBJ2-1; 9 positions match TRBD2. The V segment lost 9 bases and the J segment 12 bases; nucleotides outside the gene matches: 9. This CDR3 contains 12 residues. Germline values: CDR1 SNHLY, CDR2 FYNNEI. The CDR3 DNA is TGTGCCAGACGGTTTAGCGGGAGTATGCAGTTCTTC. Its protein is CARRFSGSMQFF. The variable domain in full, with the rest retrieved from reference TRBV2 and TRBJ2-1, is EPEVTQTPSHQVTQMGQEVILRCVPISNHLYFYWYRQILGQKVEFLVSFYNNEISEKSEIFDDQFSVERPDGSNFTLKIRSTKLEDSAMYFCARRFSGSMQFFGPGTRLTVL.